Following are 23 T cell receptor beta chains from one sample sequenced in a study of neurological immune-mediated disorders. TCRdb ran MiXCR on the 5' RACE reads and lists one entry per CDR3 protein. Among 20,000 or so distinct CDR3 sequences listed, less than 3.5% were seen once. The sequenced sample consisted of PBMCs. These receptors all stem from a woman aged 18-29 years with multiple sclerosis.

This clonotype was counted many times. The chain couples TRBV7-9 to TRBJ1-1; 7 nucleotides agree with TRBD1. The CDR3 runs 16 residues. Germline V gene data show CDR1 as SEHNR and CDR2 as FQNEAQ (reference sequence). Germline trimming cut 5 bases from V and 4 bases from J; bases unmatched to any gene: 13. This CDR3 is CASSPGKGARVTEAFF. The CDR3 DNA sequence: TGTGCCAGCAGCCCAGGAAAGGGGGCACGGGTCACTGAAGCTTTCTTT. The variable domain in full, with the rest retrieved from reference TRBV7-9 and TRBJ1-1, is DTGVSQNPRHKITKRGQNVTFRCDPISEHNRLYWYRQTLGQGPEFLTYFQNEAQLEKSRLLSDRFSAERPKGSFSTLEIQRTEQGDSAMYLCASSPGKGARVTEAFFGQGTRLTVV.

Many counts were recorded for this clonotype. Germline and junction disagree at one end, which may indicate a read error. The chain joins TRBV7-6 to TRBJ1-6; no definite D call. The CDR3 contains 13 residues. Germline CDR1 and CDR2: SGHVS and FNYEAQ. CDR3 in amino acids: CASSSSFNSPLNF. The CDR3 nucleotides are TGTGCCAGCAGCTCCAGCTTTAATTCACCCCTCAACTTT.

This clonotype was observed a handful of times. The chain couples TRBV28 to TRBJ1-1; D is perhaps TRBD1 (6 bases). This CDR3 comprises 18 residues. CDR1 is MDHEN and CDR2 is SYDVKM in the germline V gene. V dropped 3 bases and J dropped 1 base, with 21 bases sitting between them. The CDR3, as DNA: TGTGCCAGCAGTTTTAAGGGGGAATCGGGGTGGCGGAACACTGAAGCTTTCTTT. This codes for CASSFKGESGWRNTEAFF.

This clonotype was seen ten or more times. The V and J genes are TRBV12-3 or TRBV12-4 and TRBJ1-1, with D hard to call. V was pared by 3 bases and J by 4 bases, with 9 bases between. This CDR3 has 13 amino acids. CDR3 residues: CASSFLGATEAFF. CDR3 DNA sequence: TGTGCCAGCAGTTTCCTTGGAGCCACTGAAGCTTTCTTT.

This clonotype was recorded at least ten times. This rearrangement joins TRBV29-1 to TRBJ1-4; D may be TRBD1 (5 bases). Trimming pared 5 bases from V and 5 bases from J, leaving 12 bases between. This CDR3 has 13 amino acids. The germline V gene encodes CDR1 SQVTM and CDR2 ANQGSEA. Written as DNA, the CDR3 is TGCAGCGTTACCGGGACGGGGAATGAAAAACTGTTTTTT. Translated, it gives CSVTGTGNEKLFF.

This clonotype showed up just a few times. The chain is built from TRBV14 and TRBJ2-7, with D possibly matching TRBD2 (5 bases). V was pared by 6 bases and J by 3 bases, with 12 bases between. CDR3 length equals 13 residues. Germline loops: CDR1 SGHDN, CDR2 FVKESK. In DNA form, the CDR3 reads TGTGCCAGCAGACCCCGGGATAGCTACGAGCAGTACTTC. Its translation: CASRPRDSYEQYF.

This clonotype was detected ten times or more. This chain uses TRBV3-1 with TRBJ1-1; D is possibly TRBD1 (6 bases). Trimming took 3 bases from V and 7 from J, leaving 9 bases between them. This CDR3 comprises 12 residues. Germline CDR1 and CDR2: LGHDT and YNNKEL (reference sequence). CDR3 sequence (DNA): TGTGCCAGCAGCCATAGGGACATTGAAGCTTTCTTT. Its protein product is CASSHRDIEAFF.

This clonotype was seen ten or more times. The J gene is TRBJ2-7, the V gene TRBV12-3 or TRBV12-4; D gene uncertain. V was clipped by 4 bases and J by 0 bases, with 13 bases between them. The CDR3 contains 15 residues. CDR3 DNA: TGTGCCAGCAGTTCTGGGTTGGCCTACTCCTACGAGCAGTACTTC. This gives the protein CASSSGLAYSYEQYF.

This clonotype qualifies as medium-sized. The chain links TRBV10-3 to TRBJ1-1, with 8 bases identical to TRBD1. V shed 2 bases, J shed 1 base, and the junction held 6 bases outside the gene matches. The V gene's germline CDR1 is ENHRY and CDR2 SYGVKD. This CDR3 has 16 amino acids. Here the CDR3 reads CAISERPGGSNTEAFF. The CDR3 nucleotides read TGTGCCATCAGTGAGAGACCAGGGGGCTCGAACACTGAAGCTTTCTTT.

This clonotype was detected ten times or more. The rearrangement joins TRBV29-1 to TRBJ1-6; TRBD1 might be the D (5 bases). This CDR3 contains 13 residues. Germline CDR1 SQVTM, CDR2 ANQGSEA. V gave up 4 bases and J gave up 10 bases, with 14 bases separating them. The CDR3 sequence is CSVGGARDSPLHF. The CDR3 nucleotides are TGCAGCGTTGGCGGGGCGAGGGACTCACCCCTCCACTTT.

This clonotype was recorded many times. The chain uses TRBV20-1 and TRBJ2-1, with D possibly matching TRBD2 (6 bases). The CDR3 loop spans 15 amino acids. The germline CDR1 and CDR2 sequences are DFQATT and SNEGSKA (reference sequence). V lost 0 bases to trimming and J lost 4 bases, with 13 bases between them. The CDR3 is CSARDGSADYNEQFF. The CDR3 DNA is TGCAGTGCTAGAGACGGGAGCGCGGATTACAATGAGCAGTTCTTC.

At least ten counts were recorded for this clonotype. The CDR3 DNA is TGCAGCGGCGGGTCTCCGGAGACCCAGTACTTC. As protein: CSGGSPETQYF. The genes are TRBV29-1 and TRBJ2-5, with D possibly being TRBD2 (5 bases). Trimming removed 7 bases at V and 5 bases at J, with 11 bases between. The CDR3 runs 11 residues. CDR1 and CDR2 from the germline V gene are SQVTM and ANQGSEA.

This clonotype has at least ten counts. This chain connects TRBV5-1 to TRBJ2-7, with D perhaps being TRBD1 or TRBD2 (5 bases each). Germline CDR1 and CDR2: SGHRS and YFSETQ. V lost 4 bases to trimming and J lost 1 base, with 12 bases between them. CDR3 length: 14 amino acids. CDR3 sequence (DNA): TGCGCCAGCAGCGAGGGTGGGGGTTCCTACGAGCAGTACGTC. Translating it yields CASSEGGGSYEQYV.

The rearrangement joins TRBV6-5 to TRBJ2-5, with TRBD2 matching over 15 bases. J gave up 4 bases and V 3 bases, and 3 bases lay outside the gene matches. The CDR3 totals 16 residues. CDR1 is MNHEY and CDR2 is SVGAGI in the germline V gene. This CDR3 is CASSYPGLAGGETQYF. The CDR3 nucleotides read TGTGCCAGCAGTTATCCGGGACTAGCGGGAGGAGAGACCCAGTACTTC.

This clonotype was recorded at least ten times. The chain uses TRBV24-1 and TRBJ2-2; no clear D gene. Germline CDR1 reads KGHDR; CDR2 reads SFDVKD. Trimming removed 6 bases from V and 3 bases from J, with 13 bases in between. The CDR3 runs 15 residues. The CDR3 sequence is CATSHSHLDTGELFF. DNA of the CDR3: TGTGCCACCAGTCACTCCCATCTGGACACCGGGGAGCTGTTTTTT.

This clonotype was observed many times. The CDR3 is CAISGAISSGANVLTF. CDR3 DNA sequence: TGTGCCATCAGTGGGGCCATTTCCTCTGGGGCCAACGTCCTGACTTTC. The J gene is TRBJ2-6, the V gene TRBV10-3; D call uncertain. The V end was cut by 4 bases, the J end by 0 bases, with 10 bases between. Germline CDR1 reads ENHRY; CDR2 reads SYGVKD. The CDR3 has 16 amino acids.

This clonotype has more than one count but fewer than ten. The rearrangement joins TRBV20-1 to TRBJ2-3; D possibly corresponds to TRBD2 (6 bases). V gave up 0 bases and J gave up 2 bases, with 12 bases separating them. Per germline, CDR1 DFQATT and CDR2 SNEGSKA (reference sequence). This CDR3 is 15 amino acids long. This CDR3 is CSARDFREHTDTQYF. For the CDR3, the DNA is TGCAGTGCTAGAGATTTCCGGGAGCACACAGATACGCAGTATTTT.

This clonotype was detected ten times or more. The gene calls are TRBV20-1 and TRBJ1-4; D remains ambiguous. The germline V gene encodes CDR1 DFQATT and CDR2 SNEGSKA (reference sequence). The CDR3 has 10 amino acids. Trimming removed 3 bases from V and 6 bases from J, with 2 bases in between. DNA of the CDR3: TGCAGTGCTAGGGATGAAAAACTGTTTTTT. This translates into CSARDEKLFF.

This clonotype was seen many times. The chain's CDR3 is CASSWTEAYEQYF. The CDR3 bases are TGTGCCAGCAGTTGGACGGAAGCCTACGAGCAGTACTTC. The chain joins TRBV2 to TRBJ2-7, with unresolved D. CDR3 size: 13 residues. Germline V gene data show CDR1 as SNHLY and CDR2 as FYNNEI. V lost 5 bases to trimming and J lost 2 bases, with 10 bases between them.

This clonotype appeared many times. The chain joins TRBV29-1 to TRBJ1-1; no reliable D call. V dropped 7 bases and J dropped 0 bases, with 15 bases sitting between them. Germline loops: CDR1 SQVTM, CDR2 ANQGSEA. CDR3 length equals 14 residues. The CDR3: CSAYDPSMNTEAFF. DNA for the CDR3: TGCAGCGCGTACGACCCGTCCATGAACACTGAAGCTTTCTTT.

This clonotype appeared many times. The chain has TRBV10-3 and TRBJ1-2; D ambiguous. Germline assignment: CDR1 ENHRY and CDR2 SYGVKD. This CDR3 region has 11 residues. The V end was cut by 5 bases, the J end by 8 bases, with 9 bases between. CDR3 coding DNA: TGTGCCATCAGTCTAGGGTTAGGCTACACCTTC. It yields the protein CAISLGLGYTF.

In its sample, this clonotype was seen many times. The J gene is TRBJ2-7, the V gene TRBV20-1, with D possibly matching TRBD2 (6 bases). The CDR3 runs to 14 residues. The ends were cut back, 5 bases at V and 2 bases at J, with 16 bases in the middle. Germline V gene data show CDR1 as DFQATT and CDR2 as SNEGSKA (reference sequence). CDR3 loop: CSAEGERATYEQYF. CDR3 DNA: TGCAGTGCTGAAGGGGAGCGGGCAACCTACGAGCAGTACTTC.

This clonotype was observed many times. This chain joins TRBV10-3 and TRBJ2-3; TRBD2 matches 8 bases. With 3 bases clipped from V and 7 bases from J, the junction kept 9 bases outside the gene matches. The germline V gene has CDR1 ENHRY and CDR2 SYGVKD. The CDR3 sequence is 15 residues long. For the CDR3, the DNA is TGTGCCATCAGTGATGTACGGGAGGGCCGAAATACGCAGTATTTT. Translation: CAISDVREGRNTQYF.